This is a list of T cell receptor beta chains from one sample in a study of blood T cells in healthy people across ages. TCRdb used MiXCR to reprocess the 5' RACE reads, holding one entry per CDR3 protein. The sample has hundreds of thousands of distinct CDR3 sequences, approximately 29% seen once; the top ten hold 15%. Sequencing was carried out using blood. Receptors were obtained from a woman aged 80 or over in good health. Both conserved end residues are part of each CDR3. The order of the fields is clone size, V gene, D gene, J gene, CDR3 DNA, CDR3 protein. D genes are given only for firm matches. Clone size is given for some rows only: seen once, a few or many times, or a class if the clone is expanded.

many	TRBV14	-	TRBJ2-3	TGTGCCAGCAGTCGTGCAGGCCGCACAGATACGCAGTATTTT	CASSRAGRTDTQYF
many	TRBV15	-	TRBJ2-1	TGTGCCACCAGCAGAGGGGGAATAGGAGGCAATGAGCAGTTCTTC	CATSRGGIGGNEQFF
few	TRBV5-1	TRBD1	TRBJ2-5	TGCGCCAGCAGCGAAGGGACAGCAGCGTTCCAAGAGACCCAGTACTTC	CASSEGTAAFQETQYF
-	TRBV6-5	TRBD1	TRBJ2-3	TGTGCCAGCAGGGGGACAGGGCTAACAGATACGCAGTATTTT	CASRGTGLTDTQYF
-	TRBV6-5	-	TRBJ1-3	TGTGCCAGCAGGGGGCTCAACTCTGGAAACACCATATATTTT	CASRGLNSGNTIYF
few	TRBV5-1	TRBD2	TRBJ2-2	TGCGCCAGCAGCCCTAGCGGGGAATACACCGGGGAGCTGTTTTTT	CASSPSGEYTGELFF
many	TRBV9	-	TRBJ1-2	TGTGCCAGCAGCGTAGGACGGGTTAACTATGGCTACACCTTC	CASSVGRVNYGYTF
many	TRBV6-1	TRBD1	TRBJ2-7	TGTGCCAGCAGCGCGACAGGGGTGTACGAGCAGTACTTC	CASSATGVYEQYF
-	TRBV15	TRBD2	TRBJ2-2	TGTGCCACCAGCACCTGGACTAGCGGGGGCTTTGACACCGGGGAGCTGTTTTTT	CATSTWTSGGFDTGELFF
many	TRBV5-1	-	TRBJ2-5	TGCGCCAGCAGCTTGATTATCGGGAGCCAAGAGACCCAGTACTTC	CASSLIIGSQETQYF
many	TRBV4-3	TRBD2	TRBJ2-1	TGCGCCAGCAGCCAAGAGGGCTGGACTAGCAGAACAGATGAGCAGTTCTTC	CASSQEGWTSRTDEQFF
many	TRBV7-3	-	TRBJ2-1	TGTGCCAGCAGCCGAGACAGGAGCTCCTACAATGAGCAGTTCTTC	CASSRDRSSYNEQFF
many	TRBV20-1	TRBD1	TRBJ2-5	TGCAGTGCTAGGATGACAGGGGGCGGAGAGACCCAGTACTTC	CSARMTGGGETQYF
-	TRBV12-3/TRBV12-4	-	TRBJ2-7	TGTGCCAGCAGTTTCCAATGGGGCCAGGGTGCCTACGAGCAGTACTTC	CASSFQWGQGAYEQYF
-	TRBV5-4	TRBD2	TRBJ2-3	TGTGCCAGCCACCTCGGGGGGGGAAGCACAGATACGCAGTATTTT	CASHLGGGSTDTQYF
many	TRBV5-1	-	TRBJ1-4	TGCGCCAGCAGCCCGAGCCTGGGTTGGAATGAAAAACTGTTTTTT	CASSPSLGWNEKLFF
-	TRBV7-2	-	TRBJ2-4	TGTGCCAGCAGCTTATCTCTAAAGGGGGTAAACATTCAGTACTTC	CASSLSLKGVNIQYF
many	TRBV11-2	TRBD1	TRBJ2-7	TGTGCCAGCAGCTTGGTCCGGGACAGCAAAACGTACGAGCAGTACTTC	CASSLVRDSKTYEQYF
many	TRBV7-2	TRBD2	TRBJ2-1	TGTGCCAGCAGCTCTAGCGGGGGGACCTACAATGAGCAGTTCTTC	CASSSSGGTYNEQFF
-	TRBV6-6	TRBD2	TRBJ2-2	TGTGCCAGCAGTTCCCTCGGACTAGCGATGGCCGGGGAGCTGTTTTTT	CASSSLGLAMAGELFF
few	TRBV2	TRBD1	TRBJ1-5	TGTGCCAGCAGTGTTACAGGGGCTAAACGGCCCCAGCATTTT	CASSVTGAKRPQHF
many	TRBV7-2	TRBD2	TRBJ2-6	TGTGCCAGCAGCTCCGGGACTAGCGGGGCCTCTGGGGCCAACGTCCTGACTTTC	CASSSGTSGASGANVLTF
many	TRBV5-1	-	TRBJ2-3	TGCGCCAGCAGCAGGGCCCCCCATAGCACAGATACGCAGTATTTT	CASSRAPHSTDTQYF
once	TRBV20-1	TRBD2	TRBJ2-1	TGCAGTGTGAGAACAGGACTAGCGGGAGATGAGCAGTTCTTC	CSVRTGLAGDEQFF
few	TRBV20-1	TRBD1	TRBJ1-1	TGCAGTGCTAGAGAGTTGGGACAGGGGTGGAGAACTGAAGCTTTCTTT	CSARELGQGWRTEAFF
many	TRBV2	TRBD1	TRBJ2-3	TGTGCCAGCAGGGGGGACAGGGATACGCAGTATTTT	CASRGDRDTQYF
few	TRBV28	TRBD1	TRBJ2-7	TGTGCCAGCAGTGCCCGGGACAGGGACCTGCACGAGCAGTACTTC	CASSARDRDLHEQYF
-	TRBV30	-	TRBJ2-1	TGTGCCTGGAGTCCCGGGACTTACAATGAGCAGTTCTTC	CAWSPGTYNEQFF
many	TRBV7-9	-	TRBJ1-4	TGTGCCAGCAGCTTAGGAGTTACAACTAATGAAAAACTGTTTTTT	CASSLGVTTNEKLFF
-	TRBV7-9	TRBD1	TRBJ1-1	TGTGCCAGCAGCCCGACCTGGACAGGGGGCAACACTGAAGCTTTCTTT	CASSPTWTGGNTEAFF
-	TRBV7-2	-	TRBJ2-7	TGTGCCAGCAGCTTTGCCAGGCTCTCCTACGAGCAGTACTTC	CASSFARLSYEQYF
-	TRBV12-3/TRBV12-4	TRBD2	TRBJ2-1	TGTGCCAGCACTGGGACTAGCGTTCGGGAGACCCAGTTCTTC	CASTGTSVRETQFF
many	TRBV6-2/TRBV6-3	-	TRBJ1-5	TGTGCCAGCAGTAACACCCATCGGCCCAACAATCAGCCCCAGCATTTT	CASSNTHRPNNQPQHF
-	TRBV7-2	-	TRBJ1-1	TGTGCCAGCAGCTTCGATACCGGGTTAAAAAGTGGCACTGAAGCTTTCTTT	CASSFDTGLKSGTEAFF
many	TRBV5-1	-	TRBJ1-5	TGCGCCAGCAGCTTGGAAAGCAATCAGCCCCAGCATTTT	CASSLESNQPQHF
many	TRBV7-2	-	TRBJ1-2	TGTGCCAGCAGCTTAGCGGTTAGCTCGCGGGGGCCTGAGGGCTACACCTTC	CASSLAVSSRGPEGYTF
many	TRBV7-2	-	TRBJ2-3	TGTGCCAGCAGCCCCGTCCGGGATACGCAGTATTTT	CASSPVRDTQYF
many	TRBV29-1	TRBD1	TRBJ2-7	TGCAGCGCTCAGTCTGACAGGGTGGGCTACGAGCAGTACTTC	CSAQSDRVGYEQYF
-	TRBV2	-	TRBJ1-1	TGTGCCAGCAGTGCTTCCCAGGCGAGGGGCACTGAAGCTTTCTTT	CASSASQARGTEAFF
many	TRBV30	TRBD1	TRBJ2-7	TGTGCCTGGGATAAGGGGGCCGCGTGGGAGCAGTACTTC	CAWDKGAAWEQYF
many	TRBV7-3	TRBD2	TRBJ2-3	TGTGCCAGCAGCCCCCTAACGGGGGGGCAATCAGATACGCAGTATTTT	CASSPLTGGQSDTQYF
many	TRBV6-1	-	TRBJ2-7	TGTGCCAGCAGTGAAGCAAAAGGGGCAGGGCAGTACTTC	CASSEAKGAGQYF
few	TRBV7-8	-	TRBJ1-6	TGTGCCAGCAGCCTCCGTACTTTCGACTCCTATAATTCACCCCTCCACTTT	CASSLRTFDSYNSPLHF
-	TRBV3-1	TRBD1	TRBJ1-1	TGTGCCAGCAGCCAGCCCGACAGGGCCACTGAAGCTTTCTTT	CASSQPDRATEAFF
few	TRBV20-1	-	TRBJ2-3	TGCAGTGCTAGAGGGACAGCGGCGACAGATACGCAGTATTTT	CSARGTAATDTQYF
-	TRBV7-2	-	TRBJ2-1	TGTGCCAGCAGCCCTGGGGCTCGGACTGGATGGAGTGAGCAGTTCTTC	CASSPGARTGWSEQFF
many	TRBV27	-	TRBJ2-6	TGTGCCAGCAGTCCGATGACAAACCCCGGGGCCAACGTCCTGACTTTC	CASSPMTNPGANVLTF
many	TRBV20-1	-	TRBJ2-5	TGCAGTGCTAGAGATCTGGGCAGGGTACAAGAGACCCAGTACTTC	CSARDLGRVQETQYF
few	TRBV7-8	-	TRBJ1-6	TGTGCCAGCAGCTCGCAGGGTAGGGATTCACCCCTCCACTTT	CASSSQGRDSPLHF
-	TRBV9	-	TRBJ2-7	TGTGCCAGCAGCCCTGGAGCGGAGAGCTCCTACAATGAGCAGTACTTC	CASSPGAESSYNEQYF
many	TRBV4-3	-	TRBJ2-5	TGCGCCAGCAGCCAAGTTACGGGGGAGACCCAGTACTTC	CASSQVTGETQYF